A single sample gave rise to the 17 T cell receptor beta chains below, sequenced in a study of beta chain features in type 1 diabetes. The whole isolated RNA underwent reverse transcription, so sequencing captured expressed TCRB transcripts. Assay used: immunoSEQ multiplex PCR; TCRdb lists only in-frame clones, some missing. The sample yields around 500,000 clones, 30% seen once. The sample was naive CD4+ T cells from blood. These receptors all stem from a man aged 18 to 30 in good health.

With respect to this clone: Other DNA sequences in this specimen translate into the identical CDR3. The CDR3 loop is CASSLAGPYEQYF. For the CDR3, the DNA is TGTGCCAGCAGCTTAGCTGGCCCCTACGAGCAGTACTTC. The gene calls are TRBV11-2 and TRBJ2-7, with no clear D. The germline gives CDR1 SGHAT, CDR2 FQNNGV. Trimming took off 1 base at V and 2 bases at J, with 6 bases between the two ends. The CDR3 runs to 13 residues.

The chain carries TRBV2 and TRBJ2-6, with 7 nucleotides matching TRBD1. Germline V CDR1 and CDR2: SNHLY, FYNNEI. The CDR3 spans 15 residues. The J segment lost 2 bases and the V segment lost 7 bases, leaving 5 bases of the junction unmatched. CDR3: CASNPDRAGANVLTF. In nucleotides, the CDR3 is TGTGCCAGCAACCCCGACAGGGCTGGGGCCAACGTCCTGACTTTC. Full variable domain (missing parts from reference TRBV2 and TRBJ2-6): EPEVTQTPSHQVTQMGQEVILRCVPISNHLYFYWYRQILGQKVEFLVSFYNNEISEKSEIFDDQFSVERPDGSNFTLKIRSTKLEDSAMYFCASNPDRAGANVLTFGAGSRLTVL.

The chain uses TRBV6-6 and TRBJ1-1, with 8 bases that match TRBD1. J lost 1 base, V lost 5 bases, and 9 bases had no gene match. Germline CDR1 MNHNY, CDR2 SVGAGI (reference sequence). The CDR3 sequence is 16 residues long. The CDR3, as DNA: TGTGCCAGCAGTCCCTGGACAGGGATCGGGAACACTGAAGCTTTCTTT. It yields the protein CASSPWTGIGNTEAFF.

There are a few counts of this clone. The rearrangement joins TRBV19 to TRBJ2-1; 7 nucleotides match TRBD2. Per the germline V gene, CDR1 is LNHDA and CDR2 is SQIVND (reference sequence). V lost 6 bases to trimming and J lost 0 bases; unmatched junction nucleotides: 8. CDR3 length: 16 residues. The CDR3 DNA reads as TGTGCCAGTAGCCTACTAGCGTATGGCTCCTACAATGAGCAGTTCTTC. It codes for CASSLLAYGSYNEQFF.

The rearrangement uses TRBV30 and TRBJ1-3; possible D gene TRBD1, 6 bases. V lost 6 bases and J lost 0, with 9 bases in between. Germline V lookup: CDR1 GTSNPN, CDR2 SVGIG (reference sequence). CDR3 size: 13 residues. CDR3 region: CACGQSSGNTIYF. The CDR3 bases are TGTGCCTGCGGACAGAGCTCTGGAAACACCATATATTTT. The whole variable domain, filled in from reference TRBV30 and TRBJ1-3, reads SQTIHQWPATLVQPVGSPLSLECTVEGTSNPNLYWYRQAAGRGLQLLFYSVGIGQISSEVPQNLSASRPQDRQFILSSKKLLLSDSGFYLCACGQSSGNTIYFGEGSWLTVV.

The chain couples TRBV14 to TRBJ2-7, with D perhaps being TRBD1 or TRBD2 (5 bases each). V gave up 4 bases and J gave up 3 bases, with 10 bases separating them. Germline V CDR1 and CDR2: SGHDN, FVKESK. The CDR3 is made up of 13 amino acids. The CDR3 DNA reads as TGTGCCAGCAGCCCAAGGGACGGCTACGAGCAGTACTTC. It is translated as CASSPRDGYEQYF. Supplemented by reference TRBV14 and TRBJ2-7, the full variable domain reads EAGVTQFPSHSVIEKGQTVTLRCDPISGHDNLYWYRRVMGKEIKFLLHFVKESKQDESGMPNNRFLAERTGGTYSTLKVQPAELEDSGVYFCASSPRDGYEQYFGPGTRLTVT.

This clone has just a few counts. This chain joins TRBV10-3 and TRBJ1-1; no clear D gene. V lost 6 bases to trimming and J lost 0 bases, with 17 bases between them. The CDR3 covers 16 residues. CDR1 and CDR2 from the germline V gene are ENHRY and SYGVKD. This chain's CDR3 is CAISLHSGSMNTEAFF. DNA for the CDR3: TGTGCCATCAGCCTACATTCCGGGAGCATGAACACTGAAGCTTTCTTT.

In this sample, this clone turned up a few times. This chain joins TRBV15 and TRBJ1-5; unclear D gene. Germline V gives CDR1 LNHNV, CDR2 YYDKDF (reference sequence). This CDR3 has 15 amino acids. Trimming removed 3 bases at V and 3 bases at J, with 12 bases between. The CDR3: CATSRSGGFNQPQHF. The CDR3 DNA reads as TGTGCCACCAGCAGGTCGGGAGGATTCAATCAGCCCCAGCATTTT.

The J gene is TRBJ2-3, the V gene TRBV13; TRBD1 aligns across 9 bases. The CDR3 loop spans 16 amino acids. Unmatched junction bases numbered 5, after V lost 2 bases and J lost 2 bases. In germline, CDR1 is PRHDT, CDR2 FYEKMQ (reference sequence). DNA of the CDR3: TGTGCCAGCAGCTTAAGGACAGGGGCAGTCACAGATACGCAGTATTTT. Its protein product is CASSLRTGAVTDTQYF.

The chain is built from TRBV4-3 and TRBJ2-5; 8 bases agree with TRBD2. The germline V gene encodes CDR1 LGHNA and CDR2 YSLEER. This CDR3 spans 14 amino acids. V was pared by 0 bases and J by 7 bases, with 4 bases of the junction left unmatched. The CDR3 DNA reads TGCGCCAGCAGCCAAGATGGGACTAGTGGGACCCAGTACTTC. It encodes CASSQDGTSGTQYF.

CDR3 sequence (DNA): TGTGCCAGCAGCGTAGAGGACAGGAGCACAGATACGCAGTATTTT. This sequence encodes CASSVEDRSTDTQYF. This rearrangement joins TRBV9 to TRBJ2-3; 7 positions agree with TRBD1. V lost 0 bases, J lost 0 bases, and 1 base stayed unmatched. This CDR3 region has 15 residues. Germline CDR1 and CDR2: SGDLS and YYNGEE.

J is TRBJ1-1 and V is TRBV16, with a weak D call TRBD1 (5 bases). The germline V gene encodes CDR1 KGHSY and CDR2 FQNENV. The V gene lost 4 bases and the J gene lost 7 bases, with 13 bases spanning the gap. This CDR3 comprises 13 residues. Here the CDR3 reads CASSPLPGGEAFF. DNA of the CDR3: TGTGCCAGCAGCCCCTTGCCGGGGGGTGAAGCTTTCTTT. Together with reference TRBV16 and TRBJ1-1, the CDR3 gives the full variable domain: GEEVAQTPKHLVRGEGQKAKLYCAPIKGHSYVFWYQQVLKNEFKFLISFQNENVFDETGMPKERFSAKCLPNSPCSLEIQATKLEDSAVYFCASSPLPGGEAFFGQGTRLTVV.

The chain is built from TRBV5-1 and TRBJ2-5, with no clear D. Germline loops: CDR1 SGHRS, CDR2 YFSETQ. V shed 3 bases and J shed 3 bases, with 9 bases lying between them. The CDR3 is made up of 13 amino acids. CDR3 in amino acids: CASSSGGEETQYF. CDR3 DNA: TGCGCCAGCAGCTCGGGCGGAGAAGAGACCCAGTACTTC.

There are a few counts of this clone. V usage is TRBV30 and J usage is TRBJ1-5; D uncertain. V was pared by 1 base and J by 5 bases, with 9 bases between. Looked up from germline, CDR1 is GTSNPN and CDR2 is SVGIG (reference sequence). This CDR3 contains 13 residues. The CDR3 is CAWSGGWDQPQHF. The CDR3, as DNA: TGTGCCTGGAGTGGGGGTTGGGATCAGCCCCAGCATTTT.

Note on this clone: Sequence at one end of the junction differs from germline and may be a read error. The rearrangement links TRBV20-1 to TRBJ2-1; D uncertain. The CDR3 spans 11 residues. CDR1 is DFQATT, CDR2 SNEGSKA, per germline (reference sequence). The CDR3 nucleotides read TGCAGTGCTAGTTCCTCCAATGAGCAGTTCTTC. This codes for CSASSSNEQFF.

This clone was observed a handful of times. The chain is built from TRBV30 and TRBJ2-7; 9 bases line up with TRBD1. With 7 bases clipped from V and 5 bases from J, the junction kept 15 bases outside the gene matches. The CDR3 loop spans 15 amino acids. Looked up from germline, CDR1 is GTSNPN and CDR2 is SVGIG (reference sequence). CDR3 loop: CAFIPPGQGRHEQYF. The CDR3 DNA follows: TGTGCCTTCATTCCACCGGGACAGGGTCGGCACGAGCAGTACTTC. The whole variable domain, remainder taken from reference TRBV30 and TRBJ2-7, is SQTIHQWPATLVQPVGSPLSLECTVEGTSNPNLYWYRQAAGRGLQLLFYSVGIGQISSEVPQNLSASRPQDRQFILSSKKLLLSDSGFYLCAFIPPGQGRHEQYFGPGTRLTVT.

The chain's CDR3 is CAWGTGANSYEQYF. The DNA of the CDR3 is TGTGCCTGGGGGACAGGGGCCAACTCCTACGAGCAGTACTTC. The gene calls are TRBV30 and TRBJ2-7; 10 bases line up with TRBD1. The junction had 4 bases not matched to a gene; V was cut back by 5 bases and J by 0 bases. This CDR3 has 14 residues. Germline V gene data show CDR1 as GTSNPN and CDR2 as SVGIG (reference sequence).